The T cell receptor beta chain under discussion was sequenced for a study of cytomegalovirus exposure and HLA in healthy donors. Findings of the study overall: CMV serostatus was the sole immune exposure information available. The study designated 164 TCR beta chains cytomegalovirus-associated. Later work showed greater clonal expansion in HLA-associated TCR beta chains than in equally common others. Later findings reportedly placed an Asian-associated ancestry cluster below the roughly 730-donor mean for N-insertions.

13 Jbeta primers and 60 Vbeta primers were used for the PCR. Sequenced by immunoSEQ multiplex PCR; TCRdb stores in-frame clones only, minus some. The table includes 65,000 to 85,000 clones, approximately 90% detected once. Only one count was recorded for this clone. Its antigen is undetermined. The clonotype originates from a woman in her twenties or thirties in good health and CMV-seronegative. The sample taken for sequencing was PBMCs.

The CDR3 is CASSLSGPTSNQPQHF. The CDR3 DNA reads TGTGCCAGCAGCTTAAGTGGGCCCACTAGCAATCAGCCCCAGCATTTT. This rearrangement joins TRBV7-2 to TRBJ1-5; the D is unclear. The germline CDR1 and CDR2 sequences are SGHTA and FQGNSA. V lost 2 bases to trimming and J lost 0 bases, with 11 bases between them. The CDR3 has 16 residues.